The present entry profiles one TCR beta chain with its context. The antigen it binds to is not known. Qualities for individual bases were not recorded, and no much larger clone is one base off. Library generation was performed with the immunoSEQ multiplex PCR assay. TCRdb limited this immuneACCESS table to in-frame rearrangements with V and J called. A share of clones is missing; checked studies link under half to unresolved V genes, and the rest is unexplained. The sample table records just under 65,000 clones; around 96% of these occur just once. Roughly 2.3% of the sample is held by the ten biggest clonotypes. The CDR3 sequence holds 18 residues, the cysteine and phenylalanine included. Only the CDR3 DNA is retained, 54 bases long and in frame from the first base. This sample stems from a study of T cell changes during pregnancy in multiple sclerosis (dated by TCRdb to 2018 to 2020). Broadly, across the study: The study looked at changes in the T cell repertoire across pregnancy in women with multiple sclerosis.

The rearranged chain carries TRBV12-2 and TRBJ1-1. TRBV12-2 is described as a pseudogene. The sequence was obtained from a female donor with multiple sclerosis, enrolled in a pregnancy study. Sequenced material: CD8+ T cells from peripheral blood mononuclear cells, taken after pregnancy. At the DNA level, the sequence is TGTGCAAGTCGGAAAAAAGAAAAGGACGGGGGTCGGAACACTGAAGCTTTCTTT. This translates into CASRKKEKDGGRNTEAFF.